The 20 T cell receptor beta chains listed next were all sequenced from one sample in a study of technical replicates of blood from a handful of donors. Assay used: immunoSEQ multiplex PCR; TCRdb lists only in-frame clones, some missing. There are about 75,000 clones in the sample; nearly 98% occur only once, and almost 0.3% lies in the top ten. The specimen sequenced was T cells isolated from PBMCs. These receptor sequences come from a human donor in good health.

The CDR3 DNA follows: TGTGCCAGCAGCTTAGGGGGACTGGAGCAGTACTTC. This gives the protein CASSLGGLEQYF. The gene calls are TRBV7-6 and TRBJ2-7; possibly TRBD2 for D (6 bases). Deletions cut 1 base from V and 7 bases from J, with 8 bases between. This CDR3 has 12 amino acids. Germline-derived CDR1 and CDR2 are SGHVS and FNYEAQ. The full variable domain, completed using reference TRBV7-6 and TRBJ2-7, is GAGVSQSPRYKVTKRGQDVALRCDPISGHVSLYWYRQALGQGPEFLTYFNYEAQQDKSGLPNDRFSAERPEGSISTLTIQRTEQRDSAMYRCASSLGGLEQYFGPGTRLTVT.

This chain connects TRBV28 to TRBJ2-3; 15 nucleotides align to TRBD2. CDR1 is MDHEN, CDR2 SYDVKM, per germline. V was pared by 6 bases and J by 4 bases, with 5 bases of the junction left unmatched. The CDR3 runs 16 residues. CDR3 bases: TGTGCCAGCAGCCGGACTAGCGGGAGGGGGCCAGATACGCAGTATTTT. Its protein product is CASSRTSGRGPDTQYF.

This chain connects TRBV7-2 to TRBJ2-1; tentatively, D is TRBD2 (6 bases). The V gene lost 0 bases and the J gene lost 4 bases, with 7 bases spanning the gap. Germline V gene lookup returns CDR1 SGHTA and CDR2 FQGNSA. This CDR3 has 14 amino acids. CDR3 bases: TGTGCCAGCAGCTTAGCTAGCGGATACAATGAGCAGTTCTTC. The encoded protein is CASSLASGYNEQFF. The full variable domain, in which reference TRBV7-2 and TRBJ2-1 provide the parts outside the CDR3, is GAGVSQSPSNKVTEKGKDVELRCDPISGHTALYWYRQSLGQGLEFLIYFQGNSAPDKSGLPSDRFSAERTGGSVSTLTIQRTQQEDSAVYLCASSLASGYNEQFFGPGTRLTVL.

V usage is TRBV5-1 and J usage is TRBJ2-5, with 11 bases lining up with TRBD2. V shed 1 base and J 4 bases; nucleotides not matched to a gene: 3. The length of the CDR3 is 15 residues. Germline-derived CDR1 and CDR2 are SGHRS and YFSETQ. CDR3 region: CASSLLLAGGETQYF. In DNA, the CDR3 is TGCGCCAGCAGCTTGCTTCTAGCGGGAGGAGAGACCCAGTACTTC. The complete variable domain, with remaining parts taken from reference TRBV5-1 and TRBJ2-5, reads KAGVTQTPRYLIKTRGQQVTLSCSPISGHRSVSWYQQTPGQGLQFLFEYFSETQRNKGNFPGRFSGRQFSNSRSEMNVSTLELGDSALYLCASSLLLAGGETQYFGPGTRLLVL.

This chain links TRBV2 with TRBJ1-5; 8 bases line up with TRBD1. Germline CDR1 reads SNHLY; CDR2 reads FYNNEI. The CDR3 contains 12 residues. Unmatched junction bases numbered 1, after V lost 6 bases and J lost 6 bases. CDR3 DNA sequence: TGTGCCAGCAGGGACAGGGCTCAGCCCCAGCATTTT. As protein: CASRDRAQPQHF.

This sequence joins TRBV5-1 and TRBJ1-2; D is unresolved. Per the germline V gene, CDR1 is SGHRS and CDR2 is YFSETQ. V was cut by 3 bases and J by 0 bases, with 12 bases left in between. CDR3 length: 15 amino acids. The CDR3, as DNA: TGCGCCAGCAGCTGGACTGCCGGAGCTAACTATGGCTACACCTTC. It codes for CASSWTAGANYGYTF.

The chain combines TRBV7-3 with TRBJ2-1, with TRBD2 identical over 12 bases. Germline V gene sequence: CDR1 SGHTA, CDR2 FQGTGA. The CDR3 sequence is 15 residues long. V was pared by 2 bases and J by 10 bases, with 6 bases of the junction left unmatched. CDR3 loop: CASSLGTSGRNEQFF. As DNA, the CDR3 is TGTGCCAGCAGCTTAGGGACTAGCGGGCGTAACGAGCAGTTCTTC.

This chain links TRBV4-1 with TRBJ2-7; D call uncertain. Trimming stripped 0 bases from V and 2 bases from J, with 14 bases between. This CDR3 is built from 16 residues. Germline V gene data show CDR1 as MGHRA and CDR2 as YSYEKL. The CDR3 spells CASSQDQVRSAYEQYF. For the CDR3, the DNA is TGCGCCAGCAGCCAAGATCAAGTTAGGAGCGCCTACGAGCAGTACTTC.

The genes are TRBV28 and TRBJ1-5; D is unresolved. CDR1 MDHEN and CDR2 SYDVKM come from the germline V gene. The length of the CDR3 is 16 residues. Trimming stripped 11 bases from V and 6 bases from J, with 26 bases between. The CDR3, as DNA: TGTGCCCTGGGAGGCAGGCTGATACGGGAGGGTCAGCCCCAGCATTTT. Amino acids: CALGGRLIREGQPQHF. The whole variable domain, filled in from reference TRBV28 and TRBJ1-5, reads DVKVTQSSRYLVKRTGEKVFLECVQDMDHENMFWYRQDPGLGLRLIYFSYDVKMKEKGDIPEGYSVSREKKERFSLILESASTNQTSMYLCALGGRLIREGQPQHFGDGTRLSIL.

The gene calls are TRBV7-3 and TRBJ2-5; 7 nucleotides line up with TRBD2. CDR3 length equals 14 residues. Germline loops: CDR1 SGHTA, CDR2 FQGTGA. The junction had 4 bases not matched to a gene; V was cut back by 2 bases and J by 4 bases. CDR3 sequence: CASSLWPGGETQYF. The CDR3, as DNA: TGTGCCAGCAGCTTATGGCCGGGAGGAGAGACCCAGTACTTC.

The chain has TRBV4-2 and TRBJ2-6; 8 bases map to TRBD2. V lost 3 bases to trimming and J lost 1 base; unmatched junction nucleotides: 5. The CDR3 covers 17 residues. Germline CDR1 and CDR2: LGHNA and YNFKEQ. CDR3 loop: CASSQGLVFSGANVLTF. The CDR3 DNA follows: TGTGCCAGCAGCCAGGGACTAGTATTTTCTGGGGCCAACGTCCTGACTTTC.

J is TRBJ2-1 and V is TRBV6-5; tentative D call: TRBD1 (5 bases). The CDR3 length is 14 residues. V lost 7 bases and J lost 7, with 17 bases in between. CDR1 and CDR2 from the germline V gene are MNHEY and SVGAGI. The CDR3 loop reads CASTKRQLTNEQFF. CDR3 coding DNA: TGTGCCAGCACTAAAAGACAGCTCACGAATGAGCAGTTCTTC.

The CDR3 spells CAGGSGPGGGANVLTF. CDR3 in DNA: TGTGCCGGGGGGTCAGGGCCCGGTGGGGGGGCCAACGTCCTGACTTTC. The chain uses TRBV7-3 and TRBJ2-6; TRBD2 is a possible D gene (6 bases). Germline CDR1 SGHTA, CDR2 FQGTGA. The CDR3 is made up of 16 amino acids. Deletions cut 11 bases from V and 4 bases from J, with 21 bases between.

The rearrangement joins TRBV27 to TRBJ2-1; D possibly corresponds to TRBD2 (6 bases). CDR1 and CDR2 (germline): MNHEY, SMNVEV (reference sequence). There are 15 residues in the CDR3. Trimming stripped 7 bases from V and 1 base from J, with 14 bases between. CDR3 amino acids: CASTLRLASYNEQFF. The CDR3 DNA reads TGTGCCAGCACCCTGCGGCTAGCGTCCTACAATGAGCAGTTCTTC.

This chain uses TRBV5-1 with TRBJ1-1, with 11 bases matching TRBD1. From germline, CDR1 is SGHRS and CDR2 YFSETQ. This CDR3 has 18 residues. The junction had 13 bases not matched to a gene; V was cut back by 3 bases and J by 3 bases. The CDR3 loop reads CASSSGTGGYVRYTEAFF. Here the CDR3 DNA reads TGCGCCAGCAGCTCCGGGACAGGGGGATATGTGAGGTACACTGAAGCTTTCTTT.

This chain connects TRBV19 to TRBJ2-7; 7 bases are a match to TRBD1. V dropped 3 bases and J dropped 4; count of bases not matched to a gene: 3. In germline, CDR1 is LNHDA, CDR2 SQIVND (reference sequence). The CDR3 loop spans 13 amino acids. Written as DNA, the CDR3 is TGTGCCAGTAGTATCGGGACAGCTTACGAGCAGTACTTC. It encodes CASSIGTAYEQYF.

The chain links TRBV5-4 to TRBJ2-1; perhaps TRBD2 as D (5 bases). The CDR3 is 11 amino acids. Germline assignment: CDR1 SGHNT and CDR2 YYREEE (reference sequence). V shed 7 bases and J shed 8 bases, with 10 bases lying between them. CDR3 residues: CASAGKDEQFF. The CDR3, as DNA: TGTGCCAGCGCCGGGAAAGATGAGCAGTTCTTC.

CDR3 sequence reads: CASSEMGQGFYEQYF. The DNA of the CDR3 is TGTGCCAGCAGTGAAATGGGACAGGGATTCTACGAGCAGTACTTC. The chain links TRBV2 to TRBJ2-7; 9 positions agree with TRBD1. Germline V lookup: CDR1 SNHLY, CDR2 FYNNEI. V lost 2 bases to trimming and J lost 3 bases; unmatched junction nucleotides: 5. There are 15 residues in the CDR3.

This clone was observed a single time. The chain uses TRBV4-3 and TRBJ2-1; 9 bases fit TRBD2. Per the germline V gene, CDR1 is LGHNA and CDR2 is YSLEER. This CDR3 is built from 19 residues. V trimming: 0 bases; J trimming: 6 bases; junction bases outside the gene matches: 15. CDR3 residues: CASSQDGLFSGSSGNEQFF. CDR3 DNA: TGCGCCAGCAGCCAAGATGGACTCTTTAGCGGGAGCTCGGGCAATGAGCAGTTCTTC.

The chain recombines TRBV28 with TRBJ1-5, with a possible D match to TRBD1 (5 bases). The germline V gene has CDR1 MDHEN and CDR2 SYDVKM. This CDR3 spans 15 amino acids. V was shortened by 4 bases and J by 4 bases, with 14 bases between the two germline ends. CDR3 sequence reads: CASSSPGRGNQPQHF. The CDR3 DNA is TGTGCCAGCAGTTCTCCCGGGAGGGGAAATCAGCCCCAGCATTTT.